This entry lists 17 T cell receptor beta chains sequenced from one sample in a study of blood T cell repertoires in COVID-19. TCRdb keeps only in-frame clones here, not all; method: immunoSEQ multiplex PCR. The table has tens of thousands of clones, approximately 87% seen once. Sample: peripheral blood. The receptor source for this set is a human donor with active COVID-19. The donor label of this sample is uncertain.

The rearrangement joins TRBV11-3 to TRBJ2-7; 8 nucleotides agree with TRBD1. The CDR3 has 15 amino acids. With V trimmed by 5 bases and J by 4 bases, 10 bases remained unmatched. The germline CDR1 and CDR2 sequences are SGHNT and YENEEA. The CDR3 DNA is TGTGCCAGCAGCCCCTCCGGGACAGGCACGTACGAGCAGTACTTC. Translating gives CASSPSGTGTYEQYF. Together with reference TRBV11-3 and TRBJ2-7, the CDR3 gives the full variable domain: EAGVVQSPRYKIIEKKQPVAFWCNPISGHNTLYWYLQNLGQGPELLIRYENEEAVDDSQLPKDRFSAERLKGVDSTLKIQPAELGDSAVYLCASSPSGTGTYEQYFGPGTRLTVT.

The chain is built from TRBV19 and TRBJ2-5; no clear D gene. The CDR3 has 15 residues. V lost 3 bases and J lost 5, with 16 bases in between. The germline CDR1 and CDR2 sequences are LNHDA and SQIVND (reference sequence). In nucleotides, the CDR3 is TGTGCCAGTAGTATCGTACCCGGCGGTGGGGAGACCCAGTACTTC. It encodes CASSIVPGGGETQYF. The full variable domain, with the rest looked up from reference TRBV19 and TRBJ2-5, is DGGITQSPKYLFRKEGQNVTLSCEQNLNHDAMYWYRQDPGQGLRLIYYSQIVNDFQKGDIAEGYSVSREKKESFPLTVTSAQKNPTAFYLCASSIVPGGGETQYFGPGTRLLVL.

The chain links TRBV9 to TRBJ2-7, with D possibly being TRBD1 (6 bases). The CDR3 spans 15 residues. The germline V and J ends were trimmed by 3 bases and 4 bases, with 17 bases remaining between them. Looked up from germline, CDR1 is SGDLS and CDR2 is YYNGEE. The CDR3, as DNA: TGTGCCAGCAGCGAGTCACAGGGAGAGGGATACGAGCAGTACTTC. This translates into CASSESQGEGYEQYF.

The V call is TRBV6-1, the J call TRBJ2-7; 12 nucleotides match TRBD2. From germline, CDR1 is MNHNS and CDR2 SASEGT. This CDR3 is built from 17 residues. V shed 2 bases and J 6 bases; nucleotides not matched to a gene: 11. CDR3 sequence: CASSEKDPGLAGREQYF. CDR3 DNA sequence: TGTGCCAGCAGTGAAAAGGATCCGGGACTAGCGGGTCGCGAGCAGTACTTC.

The chain uses TRBV7-8 and TRBJ1-1, with 7 bases that match TRBD1. Trimming removed 1 base from V and 4 bases from J; junction bases left unmatched: 6. CDR1 SGHVS and CDR2 FQNEAQ come from the germline V gene. The CDR3 has 15 residues. The CDR3 is CASSLERAGGTEAFF. The CDR3 DNA follows: TGTGCCAGCAGCTTAGAGAGGGCAGGGGGCACTGAAGCTTTCTTT.

V is TRBV7-3 and J is TRBJ2-2; D gene unclear. The CDR3 is 14 amino acids. CDR1 and CDR2 from the germline V gene are SGHTA and FQGTGA. Trimming stripped 5 bases from V and 1 base from J, with 8 bases between. In DNA, the CDR3 is TGTGCCAGCAGCCCAAGCGTGAACACCGGGGAGCTGTTTTTT. It encodes CASSPSVNTGELFF.

The sample holds a few counts of this clone. The V and J genes are TRBV19 and TRBJ2-1; the match to TRBD1 covers 12 bases. V lost 6 bases and J lost 0; bases outside the gene matches: 6. This CDR3 has 17 residues. Germline V gives CDR1 LNHDA, CDR2 SQIVND (reference sequence). For the CDR3, the DNA is TGTGCCAGTAGAGGGACAGGGGGCGCGAGCTCCTACAATGAGCAGTTCTTC. This sequence encodes CASRGTGGASSYNEQFF.

CDR3 residues: CASRKNQGYLSPLHF. As DNA, the CDR3 is TGTGCCAGCAGAAAAAATCAGGGTTATCTTTCACCCCTCCACTTT. This chain links TRBV7-2 with TRBJ1-6; D possibly corresponds to TRBD1 (5 bases). This CDR3 has 15 amino acids. V was clipped by 6 bases and J by 9 bases, with 18 bases between them. CDR1 is SGHTA, CDR2 FQGNSA, per germline.

The chain has TRBV2 and TRBJ2-5, with TRBD2 matching 9 bases. This CDR3 is 14 amino acids long. CDR1 is SNHLY, CDR2 FYNNEI, per germline. Trimming cost V 5 bases and J 5 bases; bases outside gene matches: 6. The CDR3 DNA is TGTGCCAGCAGTCCGGGACTAGCATCCGAGACCCAGTACTTC. It yields the protein CASSPGLASETQYF.

The chain combines TRBV9 with TRBJ2-7; 11 bases agree with TRBD1. Trimming cost V 1 base and J 6 bases; bases outside gene matches: 6. CDR1 and CDR2 from the germline V gene are SGDLS and YYNGEE. This CDR3 spans 15 amino acids. CDR3: CASSVREDRGPEQYF. The CDR3 bases are TGTGCCAGCAGCGTAAGGGAGGACAGGGGGCCCGAGCAGTACTTC.

This rearrangement joins TRBV6-4 to TRBJ2-3, with D possibly being TRBD2 (6 bases). Germline loops: CDR1 MRHNA, CDR2 SNTAGT. The CDR3 consists of 14 residues. Trimming cost V 3 bases and J 2 bases, with 9 bases left between them. The CDR3: CASSETSPTDTQYF. CDR3 DNA: TGTGCCAGCAGTGAGACTAGTCCCACAGATACGCAGTATTTT.

The V gene is TRBV19, the J gene TRBJ2-3; 8 nucleotides agree with TRBD1. The CDR3 is made up of 16 amino acids. Germline V CDR1 and CDR2: LNHDA, SQIVND (reference sequence). J gave up 5 bases and V 7 bases, and 14 bases lay outside the gene matches. The CDR3 nucleotides read TGTGCCAGTACTCCCCCCAGGGGGCTCGGGGGAGATACGCAGTATTTT. Protein: CASTPPRGLGGDTQYF.

V and J are TRBV27 and TRBJ2-3; 8 bases agree with TRBD2. CDR1 MNHEY and CDR2 SMNVEV come from the germline V gene (reference sequence). CDR3 size: 15 residues. V was pared by 6 bases and J by 6 bases, with 11 bases of the junction left unmatched. Here the CDR3 DNA reads TGTGCCAGCAGAATGGAACGGGGGGGTGCGGATACGCAGTATTTT. Translation: CASRMERGGADTQYF.

The V call is TRBV6-6, the J call TRBJ2-7; no clear D gene. Per the germline V gene, CDR1 is MNHNY and CDR2 is SVGAGI (reference sequence). The CDR3 is made up of 11 amino acids. V lost 5 bases to trimming and J lost 1 base, with 3 bases between them. This CDR3 is CASSESYEQYF. As DNA, the CDR3 is TGTGCCAGCAGTGAGTCCTACGAGCAGTACTTC.

The chain combines TRBV23-1 with TRBJ2-1; D may be TRBD2 (6 bases). TRBV23-1 is an ORF; its function is uncertain. This CDR3 is built from 17 residues. V lost 8 bases to trimming and J lost 6 bases, with 26 bases between them. CDR3 protein: CASLRDLTPVWGNEQFF. The CDR3 bases are TGCGCCAGCCTCCGGGACTTAACCCCTGTTTGGGGCAATGAGCAGTTCTTC.

V usage is TRBV5-4 and J usage is TRBJ2-5; 10 nucleotides align to TRBD2. Germline CDR1 reads SGHNT; CDR2 reads YYREEE (reference sequence). The CDR3 spans 16 residues. V lost 5 bases and J lost 1; bases outside the gene matches: 8. CDR3 region: CASRAGTSASQETQYF. Written as DNA, the CDR3 is TGTGCCAGCAGGGCCGGGACTAGCGCTTCCCAAGAGACCCAGTACTTC.

This clone is termed medium-sized. The V and J genes are TRBV27 and TRBJ1-2; 7 bases align to TRBD1. Germline V gene data show CDR1 as MNHEY and CDR2 as SMNVEV (reference sequence). The CDR3 runs 13 residues. V lost 6 bases to trimming and J lost 6 bases; unmatched junction nucleotides: 7. The DNA of the CDR3 is TGTGCCAGCAGCCTTGTCAGGGGGAATGGCTACACCTTC. This encodes CASSLVRGNGYTF.